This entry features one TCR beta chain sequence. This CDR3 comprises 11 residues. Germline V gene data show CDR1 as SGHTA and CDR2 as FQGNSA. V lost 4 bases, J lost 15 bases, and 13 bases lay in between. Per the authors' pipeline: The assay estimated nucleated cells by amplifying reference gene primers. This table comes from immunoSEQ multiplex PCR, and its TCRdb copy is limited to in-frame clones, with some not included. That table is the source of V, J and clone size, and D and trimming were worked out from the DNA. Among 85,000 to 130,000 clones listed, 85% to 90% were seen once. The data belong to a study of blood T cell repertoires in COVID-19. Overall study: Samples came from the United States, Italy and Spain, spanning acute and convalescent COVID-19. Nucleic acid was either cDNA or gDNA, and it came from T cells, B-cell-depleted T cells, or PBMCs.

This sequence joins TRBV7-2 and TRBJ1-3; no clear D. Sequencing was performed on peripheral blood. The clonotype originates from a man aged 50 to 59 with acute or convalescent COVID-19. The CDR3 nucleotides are TGTGCCAGCAGCTCCGGGGTCGCCACATATTTT. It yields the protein CASSSGVATYF.